This T cell receptor (beta chain) was found in a study of blood T cell repertoires in COVID-19. Study details: Acute and convalescent COVID-19 specimens originated in the United States, Italy and Spain. PBMCs, B-cell-depleted T cells, or T cells were the source of the cDNA or gDNA that made up the material.

Per the study methods: Scientists estimated how many nucleated cells there were by amplifying reference gene primers. The protocol was immunoSEQ multiplex PCR, while the TCRdb copy is restricted to in-frame clones and leaves out a portion. V and J calls and clone size follow that table, whereas D and trimming were derived from the DNA. Among tens of thousands of clones listed, more than 80% were seen once. V gave up 0 bases and J gave up 0 bases, with 18 bases separating them. The CDR3 spans 18 residues. Germline values: CDR1 MGHRA, CDR2 YSYEKL. The source of this sequence is a woman older than 75 with acute or convalescent COVID-19. The sequenced material came from peripheral blood. The chain carries TRBV4-1 and TRBJ2-7; D perhaps matches TRBD1 (5 bases). The CDR3 DNA sequence: TGCGCCAGCAGCCAAGATGGGGTCCAGGGCCCCTACTCCTACGAGCAGTACTTC. It specifies CASSQDGVQGPYSYEQYF.